A selection of T cell receptor beta chains follows, all from one sample in a study of blood T cell repertoires in COVID-19. The assay was immunoSEQ multiplex PCR, and TCRdb's table has in-frame clones only and misses some. The repertoire has 200,000 to 250,000 clones, approximately 90% of them found once; the top ten carry under 5%. Sequences were obtained from PBMCs or T cells enriched from blood (not recorded which). The receptors here all came from a woman aged 25 to 39 who had recovered from COVID-19. The CDR3 runs from the conserved cysteine through the conserved F or W. The D gene is left open where the match is weak. Clone size is given for some rows only: seen once, a few or many times, or a class if the clone is expanded.

V gene: TRBV19; clone size: once; D gene: TRBD2; J gene: TRBJ2-7; CDR3 DNA: TGTGCCAGTAGTACCCTGGGACTAGCGGGAGACTCCTACGAGCAGTACTTC; CDR3 protein: CASSTLGLAGDSYEQYF
V gene: TRBV20-1; clone size: NA; D gene: NA; J gene: TRBJ2-1; CDR3 DNA: TGCAGTGCTAGTAGTACAGGGCTGTTGGGTGAGCAGTTCTTC; CDR3 protein: CSASSTGLLGEQFF
V gene: TRBV28; clone size: NA; D gene: NA; J gene: TRBJ1-2; CDR3 DNA: TGTGCCAGCAGTGGACCGGGACCAGGGGCCTATGGCTACACCTTC; CDR3 protein: CASSGPGPGAYGYTF
V gene: TRBV4-3; clone size: NA; D gene: NA; J gene: TRBJ1-3; CDR3 DNA: TGCGCCAGCAGCCAAGATCTCAATGGCGGGGTAGGGTCTGGAAACACCATATATTTT; CDR3 protein: CASSQDLNGGVGSGNTIYF
V gene: TRBV29-1; clone size: NA; D gene: TRBD2; J gene: TRBJ2-1; CDR3 DNA: TGCAGCGCAGCGGGAGGGCCAGGCAATGAGCAGTTCTTC; CDR3 protein: CSAAGGPGNEQFF
V gene: TRBV3-1/TRBV3-2; clone size: once; D gene: TRBD2; J gene: TRBJ2-5; CDR3 DNA: TGTGCCAGCAGCCCGACTAGCGGGAGTAAGGGAGAGACCCAGTACTTC; CDR3 protein: CASSPTSGSKGETQYF
V gene: TRBV25-1; clone size: NA; D gene: TRBD2; J gene: TRBJ2-1; CDR3 DNA: TGTGCCAGCAGTGAGACTAGCGCCTACAATGAGCAGTTCTTC; CDR3 protein: CASSETSAYNEQFF
V gene: TRBV24-1; clone size: once; D gene: TRBD2; J gene: TRBJ2-1; CDR3 DNA: TGTGCCACCAGTGATTTTAGCGGGGGTGGGCTGAATGAGCAGTTCTTC; CDR3 protein: CATSDFSGGGLNEQFF
V gene: TRBV4-2; clone size: NA; D gene: NA; J gene: TRBJ2-7; CDR3 DNA: TGTGCCAGCAGCCAAGATTTGGACTACTCCTACGAGCAGTACTTC; CDR3 protein: CASSQDLDYSYEQYF
V gene: TRBV9; clone size: NA; D gene: TRBD2; J gene: TRBJ2-1; CDR3 DNA: TGTGCCAGCAGCGTAGCCAGCGGGAGAGTGGGTAATGAGCAGTTCTTC; CDR3 protein: CASSVASGRVGNEQFF
V gene: TRBV27; clone size: NA; D gene: NA; J gene: TRBJ1-2; CDR3 DNA: TGTGCCAGCAGTCCCCTGGGGGGTAACTATGGCTACACCTTC; CDR3 protein: CASSPLGGNYGYTF
V gene: TRBV3-1/TRBV3-2; clone size: NA; D gene: NA; J gene: TRBJ2-1; CDR3 DNA: TGTGCCAGCAGCCAAGGGACTTCCGTTAATGAGCAGTTCTTC; CDR3 protein: CASSQGTSVNEQFF
V gene: TRBV5-1; clone size: few; D gene: NA; J gene: TRBJ1-6; CDR3 DNA: TGCGCCAGCAGCTTGGATGGGGCACAGGCTAATAATTCACCCCTCCACTTT; CDR3 protein: CASSLDGAQANNSPLHF
V gene: TRBV5-6; clone size: NA; D gene: NA; J gene: TRBJ2-7; CDR3 DNA: TGTGCCAGCAGCTTGGAACAGGGAAGCATCTACGAGCAGTACTTC; CDR3 protein: CASSLEQGSIYEQYF
V gene: TRBV5-1; clone size: NA; D gene: TRBD2; J gene: TRBJ2-7; CDR3 DNA: TGCGCCAGCAGCTTGAGCGGGAGGGCCGACGAGCAGTACTTC; CDR3 protein: CASSLSGRADEQYF
V gene: TRBV6-5; clone size: once; D gene: TRBD1; J gene: TRBJ2-1; CDR3 DNA: TGTGCCAGCAGTTACCCAGGGACAGGGTTGGGGAATGAGCAGTTCTTC; CDR3 protein: CASSYPGTGLGNEQFF
V gene: TRBV6-2/TRBV6-3; clone size: NA; D gene: TRBD1; J gene: TRBJ2-4; CDR3 DNA: TGTGCCAGCAGTTACGGGACAGGGGTAGCCAAAAACATTCAGTACTTC; CDR3 protein: CASSYGTGVAKNIQYF
V gene: TRBV5-6; clone size: NA; D gene: NA; J gene: TRBJ1-3; CDR3 DNA: TGTGCCAGCAGGCGACAGGCTTCAGGAAACACCATATATTTT; CDR3 protein: CASRRQASGNTIYF
V gene: TRBV11-3; clone size: NA; D gene: TRBD1; J gene: TRBJ2-2; CDR3 DNA: TGTGCCAGCAGCTTAGTAGGACAGGGAGGATCCGGGGAGCTGTTTTTT; CDR3 protein: CASSLVGQGGSGELFF
V gene: TRBV19; clone size: NA; D gene: TRBD1; J gene: TRBJ1-4; CDR3 DNA: TGTGCCAGTAGTATTCAGGGGGCCGAGGAAAAACTGTTTTTT; CDR3 protein: CASSIQGAEEKLFF
V gene: TRBV5-1; clone size: NA; D gene: NA; J gene: TRBJ2-1; CDR3 DNA: TGCGCCAGCAGCTTCGGCGGGGGCTCAGTATACTACAATGAGCAGTTCTTC; CDR3 protein: CASSFGGGSVYYNEQFF
V gene: TRBV24-1; clone size: NA; D gene: TRBD1; J gene: TRBJ1-5; CDR3 DNA: TGTGCCACCAGTCAAGGACAGGCCGCCAATCAGCCCCAGCATTTT; CDR3 protein: CATSQGQAANQPQHF
V gene: TRBV7-9; clone size: NA; D gene: NA; J gene: TRBJ2-2; CDR3 DNA: TGTGCCAGCAGCTCCCTAGCTTCAATAAGCACCGGGGAGCTGTTTTTT; CDR3 protein: CASSSLASISTGELFF
V gene: TRBV18; clone size: NA; D gene: NA; J gene: TRBJ1-4; CDR3 DNA: TGTGCCAGCTCACTCAGATCGATCGCAACTAATGAAAAACTGTTTTTT; CDR3 protein: CASSLRSIATNEKLFF
V gene: TRBV2; clone size: once; D gene: TRBD1; J gene: TRBJ1-5; CDR3 DNA: TGTGCCAGCAGGTGGGGACAGGGATATAGCAATCAGCCCCAGCATTTT; CDR3 protein: CASRWGQGYSNQPQHF
V gene: TRBV28; clone size: NA; D gene: TRBD1; J gene: TRBJ2-7; CDR3 DNA: TGTGCCAGCAGTTACCAACCGGGACAGCGTTTCTCCTACGAGCAGTACTTC; CDR3 protein: CASSYQPGQRFSYEQYF
V gene: TRBV7-2; clone size: NA; D gene: NA; J gene: TRBJ2-7; CDR3 DNA: TGTGCCAGCAGCTTGGTGGACACCGCCTACGAGCAGTACTTC; CDR3 protein: CASSLVDTAYEQYF
V gene: TRBV28; clone size: once; D gene: TRBD1; J gene: TRBJ2-7; CDR3 DNA: TGTGCCAGCAGTTTCCCGGGACAGGTGATATCCTACGAGCAGTACTTC; CDR3 protein: CASSFPGQVISYEQYF
V gene: TRBV11-2; clone size: NA; D gene: NA; J gene: TRBJ1-6; CDR3 DNA: TGTGCCAGCAACTCCGGGACAATCACTTCACCCCTCCACTTT; CDR3 protein: CASNSGTITSPLHF
V gene: TRBV29-1; clone size: NA; D gene: TRBD2; J gene: TRBJ2-7; CDR3 DNA: TGCAGCGTTGGGACTAGCAGGGACGAGCAGTACTTC; CDR3 protein: CSVGTSRDEQYF
V gene: TRBV6-5; clone size: NA; D gene: TRBD2; J gene: TRBJ2-1; CDR3 DNA: TGTGCCAGCAGGCCTAGCGGGAGAGGCAATGAGCAGTTCTTC; CDR3 protein: CASRPSGRGNEQFF
V gene: TRBV15; clone size: NA; D gene: NA; J gene: TRBJ2-2; CDR3 DNA: TGTGCCACCAGCAGAGAAACATCCCGTATGACCGGGGAGCTGTTTTTT; CDR3 protein: CATSRETSRMTGELFF
V gene: TRBV27; clone size: NA; D gene: NA; J gene: TRBJ2-3; CDR3 DNA: TGTGCCAGCAGCACAGGCCCCGGGTGGTGGGGAACCACAGATACGCAGTATTTT; CDR3 protein: CASSTGPGWWGTTDTQYF
V gene: TRBV15; clone size: NA; D gene: NA; J gene: TRBJ1-2; CDR3 DNA: TGTGCCACCAGCAGGGGACTGCTTAACTATGGCTACACCTTC; CDR3 protein: CATSRGLLNYGYTF
V gene: TRBV28; clone size: NA; D gene: NA; J gene: TRBJ1-4; CDR3 DNA: TGTGCCAGCCGCGGGGAGGAAAAACTGTTTTTT; CDR3 protein: CASRGEEKLFF
V gene: TRBV18; clone size: NA; D gene: TRBD2; J gene: TRBJ2-5; CDR3 DNA: TGTGCCAGCTCACCACCGGCTAGCGGAGAGACCCAGTACTTC; CDR3 protein: CASSPPASGETQYF
V gene: TRBV9; clone size: NA; D gene: TRBD1; J gene: TRBJ2-3; CDR3 DNA: TGTGCCAGCAGCGTAGGTTTTGGGACAGGGGGCTTTGCGACAGATACGCAGTATTTT; CDR3 protein: CASSVGFGTGGFATDTQYF
V gene: TRBV11-2; clone size: NA; D gene: TRBD1; J gene: TRBJ1-2; CDR3 DNA: TGTGCCAGCAGCCATAGGTGGGACAGTGCTAACTATGGCTACACCTTC; CDR3 protein: CASSHRWDSANYGYTF
V gene: TRBV9; clone size: NA; D gene: NA; J gene: TRBJ2-7; CDR3 DNA: TGTGCCAGCAGTAGACAGGTAGGAGACTACGAGCAGTACTTC; CDR3 protein: CASSRQVGDYEQYF
V gene: TRBV27; clone size: once; D gene: TRBD2; J gene: TRBJ2-1; CDR3 DNA: TGTGCCAGCAGTTTTCTAGCGGGAGTTTACAATGAGCAGTTCTTC; CDR3 protein: CASSFLAGVYNEQFF
V gene: TRBV7-2; clone size: NA; D gene: NA; J gene: TRBJ2-3; CDR3 DNA: TGTGCCAGCAGCTTAGGGGGACTTAGCACAGATACGCAGTATTTT; CDR3 protein: CASSLGGLSTDTQYF
V gene: TRBV7-3; clone size: NA; D gene: NA; J gene: TRBJ2-4; CDR3 DNA: TGTGCCAGCAGCCCCGGACTTCTCAACATTCAGTACTTC; CDR3 protein: CASSPGLLNIQYF
V gene: TRBV6-2/TRBV6-3; clone size: once; D gene: NA; J gene: TRBJ1-2; CDR3 DNA: TGTGCCAGCAGCCCAGTGGGGGCAAGCTATGGCTACACCTTC; CDR3 protein: CASSPVGASYGYTF
V gene: TRBV30; clone size: NA; D gene: NA; J gene: TRBJ1-1; CDR3 DNA: TGTGCCTGGACTCAACAGACAAACACTGAAGCTTTCTTT; CDR3 protein: CAWTQQTNTEAFF
V gene: TRBV9; clone size: NA; D gene: NA; J gene: TRBJ2-1; CDR3 DNA: TGTGCCAGCAGCGTAGCTGGACTCATCTACAATGAGCAGTTCTTC; CDR3 protein: CASSVAGLIYNEQFF
V gene: TRBV5-8; clone size: NA; D gene: NA; J gene: TRBJ1-5; CDR3 DNA: TGTGCCAGCAGCCGAAGCCATAGCAATCAGCCCCAGCATTTT; CDR3 protein: CASSRSHSNQPQHF
V gene: TRBV7-3; clone size: NA; D gene: TRBD2; J gene: TRBJ2-1; CDR3 DNA: TGTGCCAGCAGCAAAATAGCGGGGGCGAGGAATGAGCAGTTCTTC; CDR3 protein: CASSKIAGARNEQFF
V gene: TRBV27; clone size: NA; D gene: NA; J gene: TRBJ2-5; CDR3 DNA: TGTGCCAGCAGTTTAGGCGCGTCGGTAGCGACGACCCAGTACTTC; CDR3 protein: CASSLGASVATTQYF
V gene: TRBV13; clone size: NA; D gene: TRBD2; J gene: TRBJ2-3; CDR3 DNA: TGTGCCAGCAGCTTAGGACTAGCGGGGCCTAGCACAGATACGCAGTATTTT; CDR3 protein: CASSLGLAGPSTDTQYF
V gene: TRBV5-4; clone size: NA; D gene: NA; J gene: TRBJ1-5; CDR3 DNA: TGTGCCAGCAGGCCCGGACCGGGAGGCAATCAGCCCCAGCATTTT; CDR3 protein: CASRPGPGGNQPQHF
V gene: TRBV6-6; clone size: NA; D gene: TRBD2; J gene: TRBJ2-5; CDR3 DNA: TGTGCCAGCAGTTATGGCCTAGCGGGAGTAGGAGAGACCCAGTACTTC; CDR3 protein: CASSYGLAGVGETQYF
V gene: TRBV30; clone size: once; D gene: NA; J gene: TRBJ1-5; CDR3 DNA: TGTGCCTGTGCTATACAGGTGAATCAGCCCCAGCATTTT; CDR3 protein: CACAIQVNQPQHF